This T cell receptor beta chain was retrieved from a study of blood T cell repertoires in COVID-19. Assay: immunoSEQ multiplex PCR; the TCRdb copy retains only in-frame clones and omits some. The sample holds roughly 340,000 clones; around nine tenths are singletons and the top ten take approximately 7.4%. Seattle cases were enrolled at active infection and followed longitudinally. Germline CDR1 MNHEY, CDR2 SMNVEV (reference sequence). V shed 6 bases, J shed 2 bases, and the junction held 3 bases outside the gene matches. CDR3 length equals 13 residues. The specimen was peripheral blood. This receptor was taken from a woman in her 70s with COVID-19, enrolled during active disease. The chain couples TRBV27 to TRBJ1-2, with 7 bases fitting TRBD1. CDR3 bases: TGTGCCAGCAGCCTACAGGGGAACTATGGCTACACCTTC. This gives the protein CASSLQGNYGYTF.